Given below is one T cell receptor beta chain in context. The data belong to a study of blood T cell repertoires in COVID-19. At the level of the study: Donors in the United States, Italy and Spain gave samples during acute or convalescent COVID-19.

CDR3 length: 17 amino acids. V lost 4 bases and J lost 7; bases outside the gene matches: 14. Germline V gives CDR1 LGHDT, CDR2 YNNKEL (reference sequence). Authors' processing steps: Reference gene primer amplification gave estimated nucleated cell counts. Data came from immunoSEQ multiplex PCR; TCRdb stores just in-frame clones and leaves some out. V, J and clone size are those of that table, while D and trimming were read from the DNA. The sample lists about 260,000 clones; about 90% were seen once. The sequenced sample was peripheral blood. This TCR was sampled from a woman aged 40 to 49 who had recovered from COVID-19. This rearrangement joins TRBV3-1 (or the pseudogene TRBV3-2) to TRBJ2-4, with 9 bases lining up with TRBD1. For the CDR3, the DNA is TGTGCCAGCAGCCCTAAGGATAGCCGGGACAGGGTGAACATTCAGTACTTC. Amino acids: CASSPKDSRDRVNIQYF.